Presented here are 30 T cell receptor beta chains from one specimen sequenced in a study of OX40 agonist ivuxolimab in advanced cancers. Libraries were prepared through the immunoSEQ multiplex PCR assay. Not all clones reach the TCRdb copy of this immuneACCESS table, which keeps in-frame sequences only. Checked studies attribute under half of the gap to unresolved V genes and leave the rest unexplained. Present in this sample are 65,000 to 90,000 clones, around nine tenths of which were seen just once. The top ten clones comprise approximately 0.79% of the sample. Sequencing used CD4+ or CD8+ T cells sorted from blood, obtained in a trial of the OX40 agonist ivuxolimab. The source is an adult with an advanced solid tumor such as melanoma, head and neck, liver or kidney cancer.

CDR3 coding DNA: TGTGCCAGCAGTTCGACAGGGGACCTTGAAAAACTGTTTTTT. This codes for CASSSTGDLEKLFF. The chain uses TRBV6-1 and TRBJ1-4; 8 nucleotides match TRBD1. Unmatched junction bases numbered 6, after V lost 5 bases and J lost 7 bases. The CDR3 runs 14 residues. Looked up from germline, CDR1 is MNHNS and CDR2 is SASEGT.

This chain uses TRBV10-1 with TRBJ2-3, with unresolved D. The CDR3 runs 14 residues. Germline V CDR1 and CDR2: WNHNN, SYGVQD (reference sequence). Trimming took 2 bases from V and 5 from J, leaving 11 bases between them. This CDR3 reads CASSERGVGDTQYF. Here the CDR3 DNA reads TGCGCCAGCAGTGAGCGTGGTGTGGGAGATACGCAGTATTTT.

The J gene is TRBJ1-3, the V gene TRBV30, with TRBD1 as a possible D gene (6 bases). With 7 bases removed from V and 0 bases from J, the gap between germline ends came to 16 bases. CDR1 and CDR2 from the germline V gene are GTSNPN and SVGIG (reference sequence). The CDR3 has 15 amino acids. The CDR3 protein is CALKQGRVSGNTIYF. In DNA form, the CDR3 reads TGTGCCTTAAAACAGGGTAGGGTCTCTGGAAACACCATATATTTT.

This CDR3 is CASSTPTSGGSLHTQYF. The CDR3 nucleotides read TGTGCCAGCAGTACCCCGACTAGCGGGGGGTCTTTACATACGCAGTATTTT. This chain connects TRBV28 to TRBJ2-3; the match to TRBD2 covers 13 bases. This CDR3 is 17 amino acids long. Germline CDR1 MDHEN, CDR2 SYDVKM. V lost 5 bases and J lost 7; bases outside the gene matches: 12. The full variable domain, completed using reference TRBV28 and TRBJ2-3, is DVKVTQSSRYLVKRTGEKVFLECVQDMDHENMFWYRQDPGLGLRLIYFSYDVKMKEKGDIPEGYSVSREKKERFSLILESASTNQTSMYLCASSTPTSGGSLHTQYFGPGTRLTVL.

This chain links TRBV18 with TRBJ2-1; D gene uncertain. Trimming cost V 3 bases and J 0 bases, with 6 bases left between them. Germline-derived CDR1 and CDR2 are KGHSH and LQKENI. The CDR3 is 14 amino acids. DNA for the CDR3: TGTGCCAGCTCACCCCCGAGCTCCTACAATGAGCAGTTCTTC. Translated, it gives CASSPPSSYNEQFF.

The chain has TRBV7-9 and TRBJ2-3, with D hard to call. Between the trimmed V and J ends, which lost 5 bases and 3 bases, there was a span of 12 bases. This CDR3 has 14 residues. CDR1 is SEHNR and CDR2 is FQNEAQ in the germline V gene (reference sequence). The CDR3 DNA reads as TGTGCCAGCAGCCCTTCCGAACTTACAGATACGCAGTATTTT. Translated, it gives CASSPSELTDTQYF.

The chain carries TRBV2 and TRBJ2-1, with D possibly being TRBD1 (6 bases). V shed 6 bases and J shed 0 bases, with 15 bases lying between them. The germline V gene has CDR1 SNHLY and CDR2 FYNNEI. The CDR3 totals 16 residues. This CDR3 is CASRRDRTSSYNEQFF. CDR3 sequence (DNA): TGTGCCAGCAGACGAGACAGGACAAGCTCCTACAATGAGCAGTTCTTC.

The count of this clone is one. This chain links TRBV5-4 with TRBJ1-4; D not resolved. V was shortened by 5 bases and J by 0 bases, with 8 bases between the two germline ends. The germline V gene encodes CDR1 SGHNT and CDR2 YYREEE (reference sequence). This CDR3 contains 14 residues. The CDR3 DNA reads TGTGCCAGCAGGCCCGGTCCAACTAATGAAAAACTGTTTTTT. Amino acids: CASRPGPTNEKLFF.

V gene TRBV2 combines with J gene TRBJ2-2; TRBD2 matches at 9 bases. Looked up from germline, CDR1 is SNHLY and CDR2 is FYNNEI. This CDR3 contains 15 residues. Unmatched junction bases numbered 3, after V lost 6 bases and J lost 1 base. The CDR3 DNA reads as TGTGCCAGCAGAAATAGCGGGAGGAACACCGGGGAGCTGTTTTTT. Amino acid sequence: CASRNSGRNTGELFF.

V usage is TRBV6-1 and J usage is TRBJ2-7; D is unclear. Trimming took off 8 bases at V and 3 bases at J, with 5 bases between the two ends. CDR3 length: 10 amino acids. CDR1 is MNHNS and CDR2 is SASEGT in the germline V gene. The CDR3 DNA sequence: TGTGCCAGCGGGGACTACGAGCAGTACTTC. Its translation is CASGDYEQYF.

This clone was seen once. The chain links TRBV6-5 to TRBJ1-2; TRBD1 matches 7 bases. Germline lookup yields CDR1 MNHEY and CDR2 SVGAGI. CDR3 size: 15 residues. With V trimmed by 7 bases and J by 6 bases, 14 bases remained unmatched. Here the CDR3 reads CASKLTFRQGDGYTF. CDR3 DNA sequence: TGTGCCAGCAAACTAACTTTTCGACAGGGCGATGGCTACACCTTC.

The J gene is TRBJ2-6, the V gene TRBV27; D ambiguous. V gave up 6 bases and J gave up 0 bases, with 9 bases separating them. The CDR3 totals 15 residues. Germline V gene lookup returns CDR1 MNHEY and CDR2 SMNVEV (reference sequence). The CDR3 region is CASRTVSSGANVLTF. The CDR3 bases are TGTGCCAGCAGGACGGTTAGCTCTGGGGCCAACGTCCTGACTTTC.

To note about this clone: The junction differs from germline at one of its ends, possibly a read error. The chain combines TRBV5-5 with TRBJ1-1, with TRBD1 matching over 7 bases. The CDR3 spans 13 residues. Germline V gene data show CDR1 as SGHKS and CDR2 as YYEKEE (reference sequence). The CDR3 here is CASSLGDTGERTF. CDR3 nucleotides: TGTGCCAGCAGCTTGGGGGATACAGGGGAGCGTACCTTT.

This chain links TRBV7-9 with TRBJ2-5; D not certain. The J call may be faulty, since TRBJ2-7 better matches the DNA end. Germline V gene lookup returns CDR1 SEHNR and CDR2 FQNEAQ (reference sequence). The CDR3 sequence is 14 residues long. The CDR3 reads CASSLGSYSYEQYF. The CDR3 DNA reads as TGTGCCAGCAGCTTAGGCTCCTACTCCTACGAGCAGTACTTC.

This clone appeared once. V is TRBV18 and J is TRBJ2-1, with D hard to call. The CDR3 sequence is 17 residues long. In germline, CDR1 is KGHSH, CDR2 LQKENI. The V end lost 1 base, the J end lost 6 bases, and 19 bases lay between the germline ends. The CDR3 sequence: CASSPQNRRASFNEQFF. The CDR3 nucleotides read TGTGCCAGCTCACCACAAAATAGACGGGCATCATTCAATGAGCAGTTCTTC.

This sequence joins TRBV29-1 and TRBJ2-1; D is ambiguous. CDR3 length: 12 amino acids. Per germline, CDR1 SQVTM and CDR2 ANQGSEA. The V gene lost 4 bases and the J gene lost 4 bases, with 8 bases spanning the gap. The CDR3 loop is CSVAFAYNEQFF. As DNA, the CDR3 is TGCAGCGTTGCGTTTGCGTACAATGAGCAGTTCTTC.

The DNA of the CDR3 is TGTGCCAGCAGAAATAGCGGGACGAACACCGGGGAGCTGTTTTTT. Protein sequence: CASRNSGTNTGELFF. V and J are TRBV7-2 and TRBJ2-2, with TRBD2 identical over 8 bases. This CDR3 comprises 15 residues. The germline V gene has CDR1 SGHTA and CDR2 FQGNSA. Germline trimming cut 6 bases from V and 0 bases from J; bases unmatched to any gene: 3.

The rearrangement uses TRBV30 and TRBJ1-2, with no clear D. The germline V gene has CDR1 GTSNPN and CDR2 SVGIG (reference sequence). Trimming cost V 2 bases and J 1 base, with 8 bases left between them. The CDR3 is made up of 13 amino acids. DNA of the CDR3: TGTGCCTGGAGTCGTGATAGTAACTATGGCTACACCTTC. Encoded protein: CAWSRDSNYGYTF.

The chain uses TRBV7-9 and TRBJ2-2; 8 bases match TRBD1. Germline CDR1 reads SEHNR; CDR2 reads FQNEAQ (reference sequence). The CDR3 sequence is 15 residues long. Trimming removed 1 base from V and 5 bases from J; junction bases left unmatched: 3. This CDR3 reads CASSLGQGATGELFF. The CDR3 DNA is TGTGCCAGCAGCTTAGGCCAGGGGGCAACCGGGGAGCTGTTTTTT.

This rearrangement joins TRBV30 to TRBJ1-5, with D possibly being TRBD1 (5 bases). Germline V gene data show CDR1 as GTSNPN and CDR2 as SVGIG (reference sequence). Deletions cut 1 base from V and 5 bases from J, with 9 bases between. The CDR3 covers 13 residues. CDR3 nucleotide sequence: TGTGCCTGGAGTGCTATGGGGGATCAGCCCCAGCATTTT. Protein product: CAWSAMGDQPQHF.

This clone has just one count. This sequence joins TRBV28 and TRBJ2-7, with 7 bases lining up with TRBD1. CDR1 MDHEN and CDR2 SYDVKM come from the germline V gene. V shed 3 bases and J 2 bases; nucleotides not matched to a gene: 4. This CDR3 contains 14 residues. The CDR3 DNA reads as TGTGCCAGCAGTTTTCATGACAGGGCCTACGAGCAGTACTTC. The encoded protein is CASSFHDRAYEQYF.

V usage is TRBV6-5 and J usage is TRBJ1-5; 8 positions match TRBD1. Germline V gene sequence: CDR1 MNHEY, CDR2 SVGAGI. This CDR3 is built from 14 residues. Trimming at V came to 6 bases and at J to 7 bases, leaving 8 bases not matched to a gene. CDR3 DNA: TGTGCCAGCAGCCAAGGACAGGGAAGACAGCCCCAGCATTTT. Its translation is CASSQGQGRQPQHF.

The chain employs TRBV9 and TRBJ1-4; 7 nucleotides line up with TRBD1. There are 14 residues in the CDR3. The germline V gene has CDR1 SGDLS and CDR2 YYNGEE. Losses at the gene ends were 4 bases for V and 8 bases for J; bases not matched to a gene: 8. DNA of the CDR3: TGTGCCAGCAGCCCAGACAGGGTTGACGAAAAACTGTTTTTT. It is translated as CASSPDRVDEKLFF. Looking up the rest from reference TRBV9 and TRBJ1-4 gives the full variable domain: DSGVTQTPKHLITATGQRVTLRCSPRSGDLSVYWYQQSLDQGLQFLIQYYNGEERAKGNILERFSAQQFPDLHSELNLSSLELGDSALYFCASSPDRVDEKLFFGSGTQLSVL.

V is TRBV5-1 and J is TRBJ1-3; no firm D call. The CDR3 extends over 16 amino acids. V was trimmed by 0 bases and J by 0 bases, leaving 10 bases between them. Germline V gene data show CDR1 as SGHRS and CDR2 as YFSETQ. CDR3 sequence reads: CASSLGNVGSGNTIYF. DNA for the CDR3: TGCGCCAGCAGCTTGGGAAACGTGGGCTCTGGAAACACCATATATTTT.

CDR3 coding DNA: TGTGCCAGCTCGCAGACGGAGCGGATCGAGCAGTACTTC. As protein: CASSQTERIEQYF. The rearrangement uses TRBV18 and TRBJ2-7, with D perhaps TRBD2 (5 bases). The CDR3 totals 13 residues. Trimming removed 6 bases from V and 6 bases from J, with 15 bases in between. The germline CDR1 and CDR2 sequences are KGHSH and LQKENI.

This clone was seen only once. The chain combines TRBV10-1 with TRBJ2-1; possible D gene TRBD2, 6 bases. Per germline, CDR1 WNHNN and CDR2 SYGVQD (reference sequence). The CDR3 loop spans 11 amino acids. The V end was cut by 6 bases, the J end by 12 bases, with 12 bases between. The CDR3 sequence: CASRGSGPQFF. The CDR3, as DNA: TGCGCCAGCAGGGGCAGCGGGCCGCAGTTCTTC.

The rearrangement joins TRBV7-9 to TRBJ2-3; D not resolved. Germline CDR1 SEHNR, CDR2 FQNEAQ (reference sequence). The CDR3 length is 11 residues. V was shortened by 6 bases and J by 5 bases, with 6 bases between the two germline ends. The CDR3 nucleotides are TGTGCCAGCAGTGGGATAGATACGCAGTATTTT. This translates into CASSGIDTQYF.

The chain recombines TRBV5-1 with TRBJ2-3, with TRBD1 matching over 8 bases. With V trimmed by 7 bases and J by 4 bases, 11 bases remained unmatched. Germline lookup yields CDR1 SGHRS and CDR2 YFSETQ. The CDR3 runs to 15 residues. Written as DNA, the CDR3 is TGCGCCAGCGATACCGGACAGGGTATCCCAGATACGCAGTATTTT. Residues: CASDTGQGIPDTQYF.

There are a few counts of this clone. The rearrangement joins TRBV7-8 to TRBJ2-6; D is undetermined. The CDR3 extends over 18 amino acids. Trimming took off 5 bases at V and 0 bases at J, with 17 bases between the two ends. The germline V gene has CDR1 SGHVS and CDR2 FQNEAQ. DNA of the CDR3: TGTGCCAGCAGCCGCGAAAACTTACATGTCTCTGGGGCCAACGTCCTGACTTTC. This gives the protein CASSRENLHVSGANVLTF.

The chain recombines TRBV18 with TRBJ1-3; no definite D call. V gave up 3 bases and J gave up 0 bases, with 9 bases separating them. Germline CDR1 is KGHSH and CDR2 is LQKENI. This CDR3 contains 15 residues. The CDR3 here is CASSPGWSSGNTIYF. DNA for the CDR3: TGTGCCAGCTCACCGGGGTGGAGCTCTGGAAACACCATATATTTT. The full variable domain, its missing parts supplied by reference TRBV18 and TRBJ1-3, is NAGVMQNPRHLVRRRGQEARLRCSPMKGHSHVYWYRQLPEEGLKFMVYLQKENIIDESGMPKERFSAEFPKEGPSILRIQQVVRGDSAAYFCASSPGWSSGNTIYFGEGSWLTVV.